The T cell receptor (beta chain) under discussion was sequenced for a study of T cell responses to AZD1222 COVID-19 vaccine. Using immunoSEQ multiplex PCR, the repertoire was profiled, and TCRdb retains in-frame clones only, with some absent. The data contain tens of thousands of clones, 85% to 90% of them singletons. Per the germline V gene, CDR1 is SGHRS and CDR2 is YFSETQ. The V end lost 0 bases, the J end lost 6 bases, and 8 bases lay between the germline ends. The CDR3 is 13 amino acids. General study points: Just six or seven AZD1222 recipients tested seropositive at baseline.

On this clone itself: The antigen remains unidentified.

J is TRBJ2-3 and V is TRBV5-1; D ambiguous. The TCR sequence derives from an adult in good health. Sequences were derived from peripheral blood, sampled on day 0 of AZD1222 vaccination. CDR3 sequence (DNA): TGCGCCAGCAGCTTGGATAGGGTGGATACGCAGTATTTT. It is translated as CASSLDRVDTQYF.